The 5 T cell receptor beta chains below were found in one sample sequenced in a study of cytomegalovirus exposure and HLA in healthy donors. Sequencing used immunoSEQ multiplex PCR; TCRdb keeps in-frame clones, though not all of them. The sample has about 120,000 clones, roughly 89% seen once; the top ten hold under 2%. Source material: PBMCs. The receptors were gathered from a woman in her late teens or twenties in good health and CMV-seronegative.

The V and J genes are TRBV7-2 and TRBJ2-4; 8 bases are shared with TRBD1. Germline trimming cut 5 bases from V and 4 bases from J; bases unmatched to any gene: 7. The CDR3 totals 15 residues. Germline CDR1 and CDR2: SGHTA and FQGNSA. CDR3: CASSPAGQAKNIQYF. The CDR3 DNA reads TGTGCCAGCAGCCCGGCGGGACAGGCTAAAAACATTCAGTACTTC.

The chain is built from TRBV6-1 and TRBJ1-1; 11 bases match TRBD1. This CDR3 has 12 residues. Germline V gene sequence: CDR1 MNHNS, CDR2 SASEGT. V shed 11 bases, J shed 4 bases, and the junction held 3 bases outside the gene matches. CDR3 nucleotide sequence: TGTGCCGGACAGGGGGCAATCACTGAAGCTTTCTTT. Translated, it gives CAGQGAITEAFF.

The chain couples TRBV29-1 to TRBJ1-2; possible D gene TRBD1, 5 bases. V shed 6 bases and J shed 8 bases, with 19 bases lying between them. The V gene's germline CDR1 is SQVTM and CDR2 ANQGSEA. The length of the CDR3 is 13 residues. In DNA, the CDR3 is TGCAGCGTCATCTCCGGGACTCTGGAGGGCTACACCTTC. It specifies CSVISGTLEGYTF. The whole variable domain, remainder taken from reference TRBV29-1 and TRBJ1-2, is SAVISQKPSRDICQRGTSLTIQCQVDSQVTMMFWYRQQPGQSLTLIATANQGSEATYESGFVIDKFPISRPNLTFSTLTVSNMSPEDSSIYLCSVISGTLEGYTFGSGTRLTVV.

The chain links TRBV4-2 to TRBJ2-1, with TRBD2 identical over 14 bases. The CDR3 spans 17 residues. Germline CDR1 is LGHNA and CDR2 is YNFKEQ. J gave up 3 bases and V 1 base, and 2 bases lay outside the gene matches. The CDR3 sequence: CASSQGLAGGGYNEQFF. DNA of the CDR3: TGTGCCAGCAGCCAAGGACTAGCGGGAGGGGGCTACAATGAGCAGTTCTTC.

The CDR3 reads CASSLESGQPGNTIYF. The CDR3 region has the DNA TGCGCCAGCAGCTTGGAATCGGGACAGCCCGGAAACACCATATATTTT. This chain uses TRBV5-1 with TRBJ1-3; the match to TRBD1 covers 7 bases. This CDR3 region has 16 residues. CDR1 SGHRS and CDR2 YFSETQ come from the germline V gene. V shed 0 bases, J shed 4 bases, and the junction held 7 bases outside the gene matches.